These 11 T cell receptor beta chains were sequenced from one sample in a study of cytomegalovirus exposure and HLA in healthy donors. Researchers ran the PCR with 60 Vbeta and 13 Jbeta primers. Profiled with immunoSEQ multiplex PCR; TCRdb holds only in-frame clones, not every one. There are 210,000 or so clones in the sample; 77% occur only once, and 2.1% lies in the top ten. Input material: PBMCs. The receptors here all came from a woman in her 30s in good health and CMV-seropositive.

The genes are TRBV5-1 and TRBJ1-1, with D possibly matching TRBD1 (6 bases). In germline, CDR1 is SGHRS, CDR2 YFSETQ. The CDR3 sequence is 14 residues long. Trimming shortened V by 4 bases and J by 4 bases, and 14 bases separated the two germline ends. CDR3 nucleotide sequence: TGCGCCAGCAGCCGGTTAGGGGGGGGCACTGAAGCTTTCTTT. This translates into CASSRLGGGTEAFF.

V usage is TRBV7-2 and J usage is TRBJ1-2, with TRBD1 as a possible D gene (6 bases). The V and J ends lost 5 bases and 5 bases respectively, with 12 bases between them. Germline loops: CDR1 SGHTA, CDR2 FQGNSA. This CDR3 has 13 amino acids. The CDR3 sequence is CASSPTGRYGYTF. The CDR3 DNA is TGTGCCAGCAGCCCAACAGGGCGTTATGGCTACACCTTC.

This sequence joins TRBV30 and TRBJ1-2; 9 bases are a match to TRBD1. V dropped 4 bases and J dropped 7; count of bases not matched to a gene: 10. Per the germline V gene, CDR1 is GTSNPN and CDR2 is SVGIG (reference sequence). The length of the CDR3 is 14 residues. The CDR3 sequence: CAWIRTDRGFGYTF. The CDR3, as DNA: TGTGCCTGGATCCGAACGGACAGGGGATTTGGCTACACCTTC.

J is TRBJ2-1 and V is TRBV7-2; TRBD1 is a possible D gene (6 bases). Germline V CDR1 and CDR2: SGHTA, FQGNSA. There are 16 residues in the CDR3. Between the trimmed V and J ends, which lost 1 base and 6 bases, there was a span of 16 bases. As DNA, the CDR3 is TGTGCCAGCAGCTTAGATCCTGGAGCAGGGGTCAATGAGCAGTTCTTC. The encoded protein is CASSLDPGAGVNEQFF.

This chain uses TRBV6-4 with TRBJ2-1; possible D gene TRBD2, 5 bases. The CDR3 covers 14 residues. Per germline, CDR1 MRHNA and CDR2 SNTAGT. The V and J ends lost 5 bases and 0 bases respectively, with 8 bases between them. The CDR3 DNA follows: TGTGCCAGCAGTCGGGATCACTCCTACAATGAGCAGTTCTTC. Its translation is CASSRDHSYNEQFF.

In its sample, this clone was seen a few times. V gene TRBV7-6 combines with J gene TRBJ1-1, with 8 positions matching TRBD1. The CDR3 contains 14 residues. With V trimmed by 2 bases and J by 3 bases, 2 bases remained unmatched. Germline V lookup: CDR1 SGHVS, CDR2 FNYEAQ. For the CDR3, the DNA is TGTGCCAGCAGCTTACAGGGGGCCGACACTGAAGCTTTCTTT. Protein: CASSLQGADTEAFF.

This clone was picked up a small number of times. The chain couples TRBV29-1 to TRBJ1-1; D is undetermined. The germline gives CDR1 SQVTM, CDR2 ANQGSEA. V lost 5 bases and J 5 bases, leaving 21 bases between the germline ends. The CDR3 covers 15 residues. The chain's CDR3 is CSVLHSRAVGTEAFF. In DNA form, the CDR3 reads TGCAGCGTTCTACATTCGAGGGCAGTTGGAACTGAAGCTTTCTTT.

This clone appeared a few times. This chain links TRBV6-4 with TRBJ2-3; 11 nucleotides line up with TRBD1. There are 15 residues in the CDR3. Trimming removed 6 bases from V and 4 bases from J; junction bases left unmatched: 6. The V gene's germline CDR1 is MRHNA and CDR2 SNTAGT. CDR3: CASSSLGQGADTQYF. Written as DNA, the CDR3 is TGTGCCAGCAGCTCCTTGGGACAGGGGGCAGATACGCAGTATTTT.

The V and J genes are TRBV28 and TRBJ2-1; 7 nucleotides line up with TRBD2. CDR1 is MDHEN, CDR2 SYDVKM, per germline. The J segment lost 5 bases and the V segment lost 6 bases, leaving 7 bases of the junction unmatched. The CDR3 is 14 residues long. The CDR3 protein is CASSYRTRDNEQFF. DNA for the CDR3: TGTGCCAGCAGCTACCGGACTAGAGACAATGAGCAGTTCTTC. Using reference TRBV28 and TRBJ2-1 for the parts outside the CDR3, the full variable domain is DVKVTQSSRYLVKRTGEKVFLECVQDMDHENMFWYRQDPGLGLRLIYFSYDVKMKEKGDIPEGYSVSREKKERFSLILESASTNQTSMYLCASSYRTRDNEQFFGPGTRLTVL.

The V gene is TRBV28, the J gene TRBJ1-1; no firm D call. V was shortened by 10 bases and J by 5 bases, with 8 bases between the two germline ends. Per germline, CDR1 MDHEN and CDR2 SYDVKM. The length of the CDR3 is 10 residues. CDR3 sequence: CATRRTEAFF. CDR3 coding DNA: TGTGCCACCAGGAGGACTGAAGCTTTCTTT.

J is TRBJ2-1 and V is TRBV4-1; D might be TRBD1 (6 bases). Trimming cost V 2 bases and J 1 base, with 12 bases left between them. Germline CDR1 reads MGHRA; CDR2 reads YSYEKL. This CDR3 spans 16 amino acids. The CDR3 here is CASSQPPGHSYNEQFF. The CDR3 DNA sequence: TGCGCCAGCAGCCAACCCCCGGGACATTCCTACAATGAGCAGTTCTTC.